Listed below are T cell receptor beta chains from one sample, sequenced in a study of shared clonotypes between healthy human individuals. Libraries were prepared by immunoSEQ multiplex PCR; TCRdb keeps only in-frame clonotypes and omits some of them. The data show about 2.3 million clones, over 85% seen once. The sample taken for sequencing was naive CD4+ T cells from PBMCs. These receptors all stem from a young man in good health. Some clones in this sample may be carry-over from other donors' samples. Each CDR3 is given with its conserved first and last residue. Each record gives: V gene, J gene, CDR3 protein.

v_call: TRBV10-1; j_call: TRBJ2-5; cdr3_aa: CASSEADRVGTQYF
v_call: TRBV5-6; j_call: TRBJ1-5; cdr3_aa: CASSLRRGLGNQPQHF
v_call: TRBV9; j_call: TRBJ1-2; cdr3_aa: CASSGTGGWGYTF
v_call: TRBV18; j_call: TRBJ2-3; cdr3_aa: CASSPRGRGQTGGGPGDTQYF
v_call: TRBV2; j_call: TRBJ2-7; cdr3_aa: CASNRQVRSGEQYF
v_call: TRBV27; j_call: TRBJ1-4; cdr3_aa: CASSDRPGGYEKLFF
v_call: TRBV2; j_call: TRBJ2-7; cdr3_aa: CASSSGSYEQYF
v_call: TRBV11-2; j_call: TRBJ2-1; cdr3_aa: CASRGGLAGYNEQFF
v_call: TRBV2; j_call: TRBJ2-1; cdr3_aa: CASSELLAGGSWEQFF
v_call: TRBV28; j_call: TRBJ1-2; cdr3_aa: CASHLRSYGYTF
v_call: TRBV5-4; j_call: TRBJ1-1; cdr3_aa: CASSAFNRVSNTEAFF
v_call: TRBV5-1; j_call: TRBJ2-5; cdr3_aa: CASSLDRTSGPREETQYF
v_call: TRBV13; j_call: TRBJ2-1; cdr3_aa: CASSFMERALYNEQFF
v_call: TRBV9; j_call: TRBJ2-5; cdr3_aa: CASSVNRGEVQETQYF
v_call: TRBV19; j_call: TRBJ1-2; cdr3_aa: CASSKWTGGHGYTF
v_call: TRBV5-1; j_call: TRBJ2-1; cdr3_aa: CASQPSSAVLEQFF
v_call: TRBV28; j_call: TRBJ1-2; cdr3_aa: CASSYTYGYTF
v_call: TRBV9; j_call: TRBJ1-3; cdr3_aa: CASSRGTASGNTIYF
v_call: TRBV30; j_call: TRBJ2-5; cdr3_aa: CAWSALPRVGGRETQYF
v_call: TRBV19; j_call: TRBJ1-4; cdr3_aa: CASSARHTTTNEKLFF
v_call: TRBV5-1; j_call: TRBJ1-1; cdr3_aa: CASSMFGTGGTEAFF
v_call: TRBV9; j_call: TRBJ1-3; cdr3_aa: CASSVGGSNTIYF
v_call: TRBV7-2; j_call: TRBJ1-5; cdr3_aa: CASSLGTGSNQPQHF
v_call: TRBV30; j_call: TRBJ1-4; cdr3_aa: CAWSARGNEKLFF
v_call: TRBV5-1; j_call: TRBJ1-1; cdr3_aa: CASSLGADTEAFF
v_call: TRBV18; j_call: TRBJ2-7; cdr3_aa: CASSRDRGSYEQYF
v_call: TRBV21-1; j_call: TRBJ2-3; cdr3_aa: CASSIRLAGAIPESSFRTDTQYF
v_call: TRBV20-1; j_call: TRBJ2-1; cdr3_aa: CSAAQGGFKFF
v_call: TRBV9; j_call: TRBJ2-7; cdr3_aa: CASSGTRDSFYEQYF
v_call: TRBV20-1; j_call: TRBJ2-1; cdr3_aa: CSGDYNEQFF
v_call: TRBV5-1; j_call: TRBJ2-7; cdr3_aa: CASSLQGLGNEQYF
v_call: TRBV7-8; j_call: TRBJ2-7; cdr3_aa: CASKTGTSDSYEQYF
v_call: TRBV27; j_call: TRBJ2-7; cdr3_aa: CASSATQGARQYF
v_call: TRBV9; j_call: TRBJ2-7; cdr3_aa: CASSGAGESYEQYF
v_call: TRBV7-9; j_call: TRBJ1-2; cdr3_aa: CASSLRPSGYTF
v_call: TRBV6-5; j_call: TRBJ2-5; cdr3_aa: CASRPAGASQETQYF
v_call: TRBV28; j_call: TRBJ2-1; cdr3_aa: CASSLGYNEQFF
v_call: TRBV6-1; j_call: TRBJ1-1; cdr3_aa: CASRAQRIMNTEAFF